The 13 T cell receptor beta chains below all came from one sample that was sequenced in a study of graft-versus-host responses after intestinal transplantation. These TCRs are of unknown antigen specificity. Using immunoSEQ multiplex PCR, the repertoire was profiled, and TCRdb retains in-frame clones only, with some absent. In the table there are 95,000 to 110,000 clones, about 88% of which are singletons. The material sequenced was unstimulated CD4+ T cells sorted from spleen or lymph node cells, taken before intestinal transplant. The receptors here all came from a human donor who received an intestinal transplant.

V and J are TRBV6-1 and TRBJ1-2; D is possibly TRBD1 (5 bases). Germline V CDR1 and CDR2: MNHNS, SASEGT. Deletions cut 6 bases from V and 5 bases from J, with 16 bases between. There are 14 residues in the CDR3. The CDR3 reads CASRVGGVRYGYTF. The DNA of the CDR3 is TGTGCCAGCAGGGTCGGGGGGGTTAGATATGGCTACACCTTC.

The rearrangement joins TRBV29-1 to TRBJ2-3; D is uncertain. The CDR3 totals 13 residues. V was pared by 1 base and J by 7 bases, with 12 bases between. The germline V gene has CDR1 SQVTM and CDR2 ANQGSEA. CDR3 sequence (DNA): TGCAGCGTTGAAGTCGGATCCGGAAATACGCAGTATTTT. Amino acid sequence: CSVEVGSGNTQYF.

The genes are TRBV15 and TRBJ1-2; D remains ambiguous. CDR1 is LNHNV, CDR2 YYDKDF, per germline (reference sequence). V gave up 0 bases and J gave up 5 bases, with 13 bases separating them. The CDR3 consists of 15 residues. As DNA, the CDR3 is TGTGCCACCAGCAGAGAAGGCCGGTCGAGGTATGGCTACACCTTC. Translated: CATSREGRSRYGYTF.

The chain uses TRBV6-5 and TRBJ2-7; D is perhaps TRBD2 (6 bases). This CDR3 comprises 13 residues. The V end was cut by 7 bases, the J end by 2 bases, with 12 bases between. Germline V gives CDR1 MNHEY, CDR2 SVGAGI. The CDR3 coding sequence is TGTGCCAGCAATCAACGGGAGCCCTACGAGCAGTACTTC. It translates to CASNQREPYEQYF.

The chain has TRBV2 and TRBJ2-7; the match to TRBD1 covers 7 bases. The germline CDR1 and CDR2 sequences are SNHLY and FYNNEI. Germline trimming cut 7 bases from V and 4 bases from J; bases unmatched to any gene: 7. CDR3 length: 13 amino acids. The CDR3 protein is CASTRDRRYEQYF. The DNA of the CDR3 is TGTGCCAGCACGAGGGACAGACGTTACGAGCAGTACTTC.

The chain combines TRBV2 with TRBJ2-5; 8 nucleotides align to TRBD1. The V gene end was trimmed by 2 bases and the J gene end by 4 bases; junction bases not matched to a gene: 3. The germline V gene encodes CDR1 SNHLY and CDR2 FYNNEI. The CDR3 runs to 14 residues. The CDR3 coding sequence is TGTGCCAGCAGTGAAAGGACAGGGACAGAGACCCAGTACTTC. Translated, it gives CASSERTGTETQYF.

This chain connects TRBV2 to TRBJ1-1, with TRBD1 as a possible D gene (6 bases). The CDR3 is made up of 11 amino acids. Germline assignment: CDR1 SNHLY and CDR2 FYNNEI. The CDR3: CAGGENTEAFF. Here the CDR3 DNA reads TGTGCGGGGGGCGAGAACACTGAAGCTTTCTTT.

This clone was seen a single time. The chain recombines TRBV7-6 with TRBJ2-3; weak D call: TRBD1 (5 bases). The CDR3 totals 16 residues. Looked up from germline, CDR1 is SGHVS and CDR2 is FNYEAQ. With 9 bases removed from V and 4 bases from J, the gap between germline ends came to 23 bases. The CDR3 is CARKLLRVPPADTQYF. DNA of the CDR3: TGTGCCAGAAAGCTTCTCAGGGTACCACCGGCAGATACGCAGTATTTT. Combining the CDR3 with reference TRBV7-6 and TRBJ2-3 gives the whole variable domain GAGVSQSPRYKVTKRGQDVALRCDPISGHVSLYWYRQALGQGPEFLTYFNYEAQQDKSGLPNDRFSAERPEGSISTLTIQRTEQRDSAMYRCARKLLRVPPADTQYFGPGTRLTVL.

This chain uses TRBV20-1 with TRBJ2-5; D remains unclear. The CDR3 length is 11 residues. From germline, CDR1 is DFQATT and CDR2 SNEGSKA (reference sequence). V lost 2 bases, J lost 5 bases, and 6 bases lay in between. CDR3: CSARHLETQYF. The DNA for the CDR3 is TGCAGTGCTAGACATTTGGAGACCCAGTACTTC.

The V call is TRBV2, the J call TRBJ1-2; 10 positions match TRBD1. In germline, CDR1 is SNHLY, CDR2 FYNNEI. V shed 6 bases, J shed 8 bases, and the junction held 6 bases outside the gene matches. The CDR3 sequence is 13 residues long. CDR3 sequence (DNA): TGTGCCAGCAGCCCCGGGACAGGGGTAGGCTACACCTTC. Translated: CASSPGTGVGYTF.

This chain uses TRBV9 with TRBJ1-6; D ambiguous. The CDR3 runs 15 residues. The germline CDR1 and CDR2 sequences are SGDLS and YYNGEE. V lost 4 bases to trimming and J lost 6 bases, with 14 bases between them. CDR3 in DNA: TGTGCCAGCAGCCCCTCGACGATCTCTAATTCACCCCTCCACTTT. Amino acid sequence: CASSPSTISNSPLHF.

V and J are TRBV2 and TRBJ1-4; no clear D. CDR3 length: 16 residues. Trimming removed 4 bases at V and 3 bases at J, with 15 bases between. CDR1 is SNHLY, CDR2 FYNNEI, per germline. The CDR3 spells CASSVGSPGANEKLFF. CDR3 bases: TGTGCCAGCAGTGTCGGCTCCCCCGGGGCTAATGAAAAACTGTTTTTT.

The chain combines TRBV5-1 with TRBJ2-1; tentative D call: TRBD1 (5 bases). V lost 0 bases and J 9 bases, leaving 13 bases between the germline ends. The germline CDR1 and CDR2 sequences are SGHRS and YFSETQ. CDR3 length: 14 residues. The DNA for the CDR3 is TGCGCCAGCAGCTTGGATGCAGGGTCAACTGAGCAGTTCTTC. Amino acid sequence: CASSLDAGSTEQFF.